The source of this T cell receptor (beta chain) is a study of blood T cell repertoires in COVID-19. Each participant's cohort was designated according to participant-reported clinical history. In Cohort 3, a recovered donor had either two negative PCRs, clearance, or symptom resolution. Germline V lookup: CDR1 SGDLS, CDR2 YYNGEE. V was clipped by 3 bases and J by 1 base, with 10 bases between them. The CDR3 spans 14 residues. Sequencing used immunoSEQ multiplex PCR; TCRdb keeps in-frame clones, though not all of them. The sample yields 150,000 to 200,000 clones, 65% to 85% seen once. The chain uses TRBV9 and TRBJ2-5; possible D gene TRBD2, 6 bases. The sample taken for sequencing was PBMCs or T cells enriched from blood (not recorded which). The sequence came from a man aged 35-49 years who had recovered from COVID-19. CDR3 bases: TGTGCCAGCAGCGAGGGGACTCTCCAAGAGACCCAGTACTTC. Translation: CASSEGTLQETQYF.